This passage covers 25 T cell receptor beta chains from one sample sequenced in a study of blood T cell repertoires in COVID-19. Data came from immunoSEQ multiplex PCR; TCRdb stores just in-frame clones and leaves some out. Of 93,000 or so clones listed, roughly 90% are singletons. The specimen sequenced was peripheral blood. These receptors originate from a woman over 75 in a cohort sampled during active COVID-19.

This clone was observed once. The chain has TRBV10-2 and TRBJ2-7; 8 bases are shared with TRBD2. Germline trimming cut 8 bases from V and 2 bases from J; bases unmatched to any gene: 2. The CDR3 is made up of 12 amino acids. CDR1 and CDR2 (germline): WSHSY, SAAADI. The CDR3 loop is CASAGGAYEQYF. The CDR3, as DNA: TGCGCCAGCGCCGGGGGGGCCTACGAGCAGTACTTC.

This clone showed up just once. One end of the junction fails to match germline, which may point to a read error. The genes are TRBV7-2 and TRBJ2-5; no clear D. Germline V gene data show CDR1 as SGHTA and CDR2 as FQGNSA. This CDR3 region has 13 residues. The DNA for the CDR3 is TGTGCCAGCAGTTTAGGGCTCTTAGAGACCCAGTACTTC. It specifies CASSLGLLETQYF. Filled out from reference TRBV7-2 and TRBJ2-5, the complete variable domain reads GAGVSQSPSNKVTEKGKDVELRCDPISGHTALYWYRQSLGQGLEFLIYFQGNSAPDKSGLPSDRFSAERTGGSVSTLTIQRTQQEDSAVYLCASSLGLLETQYFGPGTRLLVL.

This clone showed up just once. This chain joins TRBV19 and TRBJ2-5; perhaps TRBD2 as D (6 bases). Trimming pared 6 bases from V and 5 bases from J, leaving 13 bases between. The CDR3 extends over 13 amino acids. CDR1 and CDR2 from the germline V gene are LNHDA and SQIVND (reference sequence). The CDR3, as DNA: TGTGCCAGTAGAAATGGAGGGGTTGAGACCCAGTACTTC. It is translated as CASRNGGVETQYF. The whole variable domain, remainder taken from reference TRBV19 and TRBJ2-5, is DGGITQSPKYLFRKEGQNVTLSCEQNLNHDAMYWYRQDPGQGLRLIYYSQIVNDFQKGDIAEGYSVSREKKESFPLTVTSAQKNPTAFYLCASRNGGVETQYFGPGTRLLVL.

CDR3 sequence reads: CASRRGGSSYNEQFF. In nucleotides, the CDR3 is TGTGCCAGCAGGAGGGGAGGAAGCTCCTACAATGAGCAGTTCTTC. The V gene is TRBV6-5, the J gene TRBJ2-1, with a weak D call TRBD2 (6 bases). This CDR3 spans 15 amino acids. Per the germline V gene, CDR1 is MNHEY and CDR2 is SVGAGI. The germline V and J ends were trimmed by 6 bases and 0 bases, with 12 bases remaining between them.

This chain links TRBV11-3 with TRBJ2-2, with 14 bases lining up with TRBD2. Per the germline V gene, CDR1 is SGHNT and CDR2 is YENEEA. V lost 5 bases and J lost 6; bases outside the gene matches: 5. This CDR3 contains 16 residues. Here the CDR3 DNA reads TGTGCCAGCAGCCCTGGGACTAGCGGGAGAGCCGGGGAGCTGTTTTTT. Amino acids: CASSPGTSGRAGELFF. Full variable domain (outside the CDR3, taken from reference TRBV11-3 and TRBJ2-2): EAGVVQSPRYKIIEKKQPVAFWCNPISGHNTLYWYLQNLGQGPELLIRYENEEAVDDSQLPKDRFSAERLKGVDSTLKIQPAELGDSAVYLCASSPGTSGRAGELFFGEGSRLTVL.

The V and J genes are TRBV5-6 and TRBJ1-5; possibly TRBD1 for D (6 bases). This CDR3 region has 14 residues. CDR1 and CDR2 (germline): SGHDT, YYEEEE. Trimming took off 4 bases at V and 5 bases at J, with 13 bases between the two ends. The CDR3 DNA is TGTGCCAGCAGCCCTACAGGGAACGATCAGCCCCAGCATTTT. Encoded protein: CASSPTGNDQPQHF. Combining the CDR3 with reference TRBV5-6 and TRBJ1-5 gives the whole variable domain DAGVTQSPTHLIKTRGQQVTLRCSPKSGHDTVSWYQQALGQGPQFIFQYYEEEERQRGNFPDRFSGHQFPNYSSELNVNALLLGDSALYLCASSPTGNDQPQHFGDGTRLSIL.

The chain has TRBV5-1 and TRBJ2-5; maybe TRBD2 (5 bases). The CDR3 has 14 amino acids. Between the trimmed V and J ends, which lost 3 bases and 5 bases, there was a span of 14 bases. The V gene's germline CDR1 is SGHRS and CDR2 YFSETQ. CDR3 bases: TGCGCCAGCAGCTCCGGGATAGGTCGGGAGACCCAGTACTTC. Protein sequence: CASSSGIGRETQYF.

This clone was found once. The genes are TRBV6-5 and TRBJ1-2, with D possibly being TRBD1 (6 bases). Germline V CDR1 and CDR2: MNHEY, SVGAGI. The CDR3 has 15 amino acids. V dropped 2 bases and J dropped 2 bases, with 12 bases sitting between them. CDR3 DNA: TGTGCCAGCAGTTACGCGACAGGCCTAAACTATGGCTACACCTTC. Residues: CASSYATGLNYGYTF.

This clone was seen ten or more times. The chain is built from TRBV28 and TRBJ2-5, with D possibly matching TRBD2 (7 bases). CDR3 length equals 14 residues. The V gene's germline CDR1 is MDHEN and CDR2 SYDVKM. The V and J ends lost 2 bases and 5 bases respectively, with 12 bases between them. CDR3 coding DNA: TGTGCCAGCAGTTTAAGGGGGGGTAGGGAGACCCAGTACTTC. Protein sequence: CASSLRGGRETQYF.

V and J are TRBV6-1 and TRBJ2-7; D is perhaps TRBD1 (5 bases). This CDR3 region has 13 residues. V was shortened by 0 bases and J by 6 bases, with 9 bases between the two germline ends. The germline V gene encodes CDR1 MNHNS and CDR2 SASEGT. In DNA form, the CDR3 reads TGTGCCAGCAGTGAAGCGCTTCAGGGCGAGCAGTACTTC. Amino acid sequence: CASSEALQGEQYF.

The rearrangement links TRBV7-9 to TRBJ1-2; TRBD1 is a possible D gene (6 bases). Per germline, CDR1 SEHNR and CDR2 FQNEAQ (reference sequence). There are 14 residues in the CDR3. Trimming cost V 0 bases and J 4 bases, with 9 bases left between them. The CDR3 DNA reads TGTGCCAGCAGCTTAGCGGCAGGGGCCTATGGCTACACCTTC. It encodes CASSLAAGAYGYTF.

V usage is TRBV10-1 and J usage is TRBJ1-2, with 7 bases identical to TRBD1. Germline-derived CDR1 and CDR2 are WNHNN and SYGVQD (reference sequence). V was clipped by 3 bases and J by 8 bases; unmatched bases: 6. This CDR3 is 13 amino acids long. CDR3 nucleotides: TGCGCCAGCAGTGACGGACAGGTTGGGGGCTACACCTTC. Its protein is CASSDGQVGGYTF.

The J gene is TRBJ1-2, the V gene TRBV2, with 9 bases aligning to TRBD1. The CDR3 totals 14 residues. From germline, CDR1 is SNHLY and CDR2 FYNNEI. With V trimmed by 5 bases and J by 4 bases, 5 bases remained unmatched. CDR3 residues: CASSSGTGTYGYTF. CDR3 nucleotide sequence: TGTGCCAGCAGTTCCGGGACAGGGACCTATGGCTACACCTTC.

V and J are TRBV28 and TRBJ1-2; the D gene is possibly TRBD1 (5 bases). The CDR3 is 14 residues long. The germline V and J ends were trimmed by 5 bases and 5 bases, with 15 bases remaining between them. Germline CDR1 reads MDHEN; CDR2 reads SYDVKM. Here the CDR3 reads CASSPLTAEYGYTF. Written as DNA, the CDR3 is TGTGCCAGCAGTCCCCTGACAGCAGAATATGGCTACACCTTC.

The genes are TRBV6-4 and TRBJ1-4, with D possibly matching TRBD1 (6 bases). The CDR3 contains 13 residues. Germline V lookup: CDR1 MRHNA, CDR2 SNTAGT. Trimming took off 5 bases at V and 6 bases at J, with 10 bases between the two ends. The CDR3 protein is CASSLGADEKLFF. The CDR3 nucleotides read TGTGCCAGCAGTCTGGGGGCGGATGAAAAACTGTTTTTT.

The rearrangement joins TRBV5-1 to TRBJ1-3, with D hard to call. CDR3 length: 15 residues. Trimming pared 6 bases from V and 0 bases from J, leaving 13 bases between. Germline V gene data show CDR1 as SGHRS and CDR2 as YFSETQ. The CDR3 is CASTLIPGSGNTIYF. The DNA for the CDR3 is TGCGCCAGCACCCTAATCCCAGGCTCTGGAAACACCATATATTTT.

This clone was seen only once. V usage is TRBV30 and J usage is TRBJ1-2; 7 nucleotides align to TRBD1. Trimming at V came to 8 bases and at J to 4 bases, leaving 7 bases not matched to a gene. CDR1 is GTSNPN and CDR2 is SVGIG in the germline V gene (reference sequence). The CDR3 contains 12 residues. The CDR3: CALDRVGYGYTF. In DNA, the CDR3 is TGTGCCCTCGACAGGGTGGGCTATGGCTACACCTTC.

V usage is TRBV7-9 and J usage is TRBJ2-5; a possible D gene is TRBD2 (5 bases). CDR1 is SEHNR and CDR2 is FQNEAQ in the germline V gene (reference sequence). Trimming pared 3 bases from V and 5 bases from J, leaving 19 bases between. The CDR3 spans 16 residues. CDR3 residues: CASSLSYSGGWETQYF. DNA of the CDR3: TGTGCCAGCAGCTTGTCCTACTCAGGAGGTTGGGAGACCCAGTACTTC.

V is TRBV9 and J is TRBJ2-3; TRBD2 matches at 11 bases. The CDR3 contains 16 residues. Germline V lookup: CDR1 SGDLS, CDR2 YYNGEE. The V and J ends lost 0 bases and 4 bases, in that order; junction bases with no gene match: 4. In nucleotides, the CDR3 is TGTGCCAGCAGCGTAGTGACTAGCGGGACCCCAGATACGCAGTATTTT. Protein sequence: CASSVVTSGTPDTQYF.

The chain combines TRBV3-1 (or the pseudogene TRBV3-2) with TRBJ2-5; perhaps TRBD2 as D (6 bases). Trimming took off 4 bases at V and 5 bases at J, with 14 bases between the two ends. The V gene's germline CDR1 is LGHDT and CDR2 YNNKEL (reference sequence). The CDR3 contains 14 residues. CDR3 coding DNA: TGTGCCAGCAGCCTAGCGGCAAACGGTGAGACCCAGTACTTC. Its translation: CASSLAANGETQYF.

The rearrangement links TRBV25-1 to TRBJ2-7; 10 bases line up with TRBD2. J was trimmed by 6 bases and V by 6 bases; bases with no gene match: 8. The CDR3 is 14 amino acids. Germline lookup yields CDR1 MGHDK and CDR2 SYGVNS. For the CDR3, the DNA is TGTGCCAGCAGAGCGGGAGGGACAGTGTCCGAGCAGTACTTC. Translating gives CASRAGGTVSEQYF.

CDR3 loop: CASSFNSPTSSTDTQYF. CDR3 nucleotides: TGCGCCAGCAGCTTTAACTCACCTACCTCTAGCACAGATACGCAGTATTTT. The V gene is TRBV5-1, the J gene TRBJ2-3; no firm D call. Looked up from germline, CDR1 is SGHRS and CDR2 is YFSETQ. Trimming left V 2 bases short and J 0 bases short, with 16 bases between. The CDR3 is 17 residues long.

The rearrangement uses TRBV21-1 and TRBJ1-1; no check of the table's D call, TRBD1, against the DNA was made. TRBV21-1 is reported as a pseudogene. The CDR3 length is 15 residues. CDR3 DNA sequence: TGTGCCAGCAGCAAAGTTCAGGGGACAAACACTGAAGCTTTCTTT. Encoded protein: CASSKVQGTNTEAFF.

The chain carries TRBV6-5 and TRBJ1-2; 7 bases agree with TRBD1. This CDR3 has 13 amino acids. The V and J ends lost 4 bases and 5 bases, in that order; junction bases with no gene match: 4. Per germline, CDR1 MNHEY and CDR2 SVGAGI. Written as DNA, the CDR3 is TGTGCCAGCAGTTCGACAGGGTATTATGGCTACACCTTC. This sequence encodes CASSSTGYYGYTF.

The chain has TRBV14 and TRBJ2-3, with a weak D call TRBD2 (5 bases). Germline values: CDR1 SGHDN, CDR2 FVKESK. The V end lost 0 bases, the J end lost 3 bases, and 10 bases lay between the germline ends. This CDR3 has 15 residues. CDR3 residues: CASSQDIGGTDTQYF. In DNA form, the CDR3 reads TGTGCCAGCAGCCAAGATATCGGCGGGACAGATACGCAGTATTTT.